This T cell receptor beta chain was captured by sequencing in a study of T cell responses to AZD1222 COVID-19 vaccine. The CDR3 length is 13 residues. Trimming left V 4 bases short and J 2 bases short, with 12 bases between. Germline CDR1 reads SQVTM; CDR2 reads ANQGSEA. Only in-frame clones appear in the TCRdb table, and some are missing; sequencing was by immunoSEQ multiplex PCR. Of 100,000 to 150,000 clones detected, under 90% appear once; the ten largest clones hold nearly 4.5%. This clonotype originated in an adult in good health. The sequenced sample was peripheral blood, obtained on day 0 of AZD1222 vaccination. The rearrangement uses TRBV29-1 and TRBJ2-7; D might be TRBD1 (7 bases). CDR3 DNA sequence: TGCAGCGTTGTGGAGGGGGCAGCCTACGAGCAGTACTTC. Its protein product is CSVVEGAAYEQYF.